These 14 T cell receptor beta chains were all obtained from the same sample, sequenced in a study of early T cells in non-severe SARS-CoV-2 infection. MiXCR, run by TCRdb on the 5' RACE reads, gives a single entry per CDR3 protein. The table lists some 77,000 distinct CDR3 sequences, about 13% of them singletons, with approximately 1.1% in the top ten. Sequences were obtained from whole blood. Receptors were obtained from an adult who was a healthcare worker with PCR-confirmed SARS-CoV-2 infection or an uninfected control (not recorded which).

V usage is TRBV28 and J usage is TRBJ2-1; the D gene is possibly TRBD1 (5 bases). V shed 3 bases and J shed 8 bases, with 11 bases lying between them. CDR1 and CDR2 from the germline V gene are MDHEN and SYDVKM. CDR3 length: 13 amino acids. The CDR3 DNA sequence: TGTGCCAGCAGTTTCGTTGGGGCGGATGAGCAGTTCTTC. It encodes CASSFVGADEQFF. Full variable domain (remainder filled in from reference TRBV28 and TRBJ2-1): DVKVTQSSRYLVKRTGEKVFLECVQDMDHENMFWYRQDPGLGLRLIYFSYDVKMKEKGDIPEGYSVSREKKERFSLILESASTNQTSMYLCASSFVGADEQFFGPGTRLTVL.

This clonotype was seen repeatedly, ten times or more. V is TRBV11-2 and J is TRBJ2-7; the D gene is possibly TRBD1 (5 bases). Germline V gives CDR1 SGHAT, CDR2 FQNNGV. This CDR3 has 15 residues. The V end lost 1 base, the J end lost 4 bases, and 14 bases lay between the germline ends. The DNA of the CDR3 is TGTGCCAGCAGCTTAGGGCCAGGGTTGAGTTACGAGCAGTACTTC. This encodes CASSLGPGLSYEQYF.

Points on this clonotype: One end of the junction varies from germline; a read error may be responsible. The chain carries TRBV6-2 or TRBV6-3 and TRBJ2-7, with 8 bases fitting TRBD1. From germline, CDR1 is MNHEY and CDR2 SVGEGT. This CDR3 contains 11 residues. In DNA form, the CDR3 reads TGTGCCAGCAGTCAGGGACAGGCTAAATCCTTC. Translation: CASSQGQAKSF.

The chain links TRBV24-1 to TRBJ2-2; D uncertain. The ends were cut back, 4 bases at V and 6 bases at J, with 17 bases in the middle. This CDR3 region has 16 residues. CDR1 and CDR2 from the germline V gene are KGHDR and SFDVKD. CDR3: CATSEAGSNNPGELFF. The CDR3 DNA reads TGTGCCACCAGTGAAGCCGGGTCCAACAACCCCGGGGAGCTGTTTTTT.

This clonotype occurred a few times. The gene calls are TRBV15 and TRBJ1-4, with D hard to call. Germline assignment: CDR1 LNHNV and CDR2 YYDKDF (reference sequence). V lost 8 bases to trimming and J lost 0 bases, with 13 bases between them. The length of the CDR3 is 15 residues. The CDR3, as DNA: TGTGCCACCCGCCGGACGACTGCAACTAATGAAAAACTGTTTTTT. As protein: CATRRTTATNEKLFF.

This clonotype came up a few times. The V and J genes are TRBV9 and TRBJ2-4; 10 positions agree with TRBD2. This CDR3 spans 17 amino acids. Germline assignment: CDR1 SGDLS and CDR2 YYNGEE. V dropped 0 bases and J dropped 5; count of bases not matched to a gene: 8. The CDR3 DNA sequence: TGTGCCAGCAGCGTAGGAACTGGAGCGGGAGGGCAAAACATTCAGTACTTC. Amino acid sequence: CASSVGTGAGGQNIQYF.

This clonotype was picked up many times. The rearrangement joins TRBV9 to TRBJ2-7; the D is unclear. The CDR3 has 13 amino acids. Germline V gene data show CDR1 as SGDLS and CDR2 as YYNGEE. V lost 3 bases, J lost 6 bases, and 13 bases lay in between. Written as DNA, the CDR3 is TGTGCCAGCAGCGCCGATAGGGCAACCGAGCAGTACTTC. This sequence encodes CASSADRATEQYF.

CDR3 DNA: TGCAGCGTTGAGGGAATGAACACTGAAGCTTTCTTT. Translation: CSVEGMNTEAFF. This chain joins TRBV29-1 and TRBJ1-1; D unresolved. Trimming removed 3 bases from V and 0 bases from J, with 5 bases in between. The CDR3 runs 12 residues. Germline CDR1 and CDR2: SQVTM and ANQGSEA.

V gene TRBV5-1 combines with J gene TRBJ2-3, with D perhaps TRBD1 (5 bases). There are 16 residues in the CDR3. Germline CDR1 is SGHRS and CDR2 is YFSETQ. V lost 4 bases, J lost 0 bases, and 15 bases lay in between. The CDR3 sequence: CASSTLKGPSTDTQYF. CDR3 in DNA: TGCGCCAGCAGCACCCTCAAGGGGCCAAGCACAGATACGCAGTATTTT.

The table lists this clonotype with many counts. The CDR3 is CASSPGTGQETQYF. DNA of the CDR3: TGTGCCAGCAGCCCTGGGACTGGTCAAGAGACCCAGTACTTC. The V call is TRBV12-3 or TRBV12-4, the J call TRBJ2-5, with a tentative D call TRBD2 (6 bases). The CDR3 consists of 14 residues. With 6 bases removed from V and 2 bases from J, the gap between germline ends came to 13 bases.

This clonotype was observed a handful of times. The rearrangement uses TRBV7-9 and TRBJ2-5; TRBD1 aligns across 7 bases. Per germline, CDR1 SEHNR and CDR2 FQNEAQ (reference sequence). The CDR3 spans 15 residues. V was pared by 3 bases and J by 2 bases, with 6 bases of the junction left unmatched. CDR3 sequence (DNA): TGTGCCAGCAGCTTTTTCGGGACAGAGCAAGAGACCCAGTACTTC. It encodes CASSFFGTEQETQYF.

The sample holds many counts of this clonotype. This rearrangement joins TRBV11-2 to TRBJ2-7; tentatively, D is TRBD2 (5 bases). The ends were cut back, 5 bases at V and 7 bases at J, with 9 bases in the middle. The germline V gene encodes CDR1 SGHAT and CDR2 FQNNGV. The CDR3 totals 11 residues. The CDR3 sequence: CASSLWEEQYF. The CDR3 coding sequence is TGTGCCAGCAGCCTCTGGGAGGAGCAGTACTTC.

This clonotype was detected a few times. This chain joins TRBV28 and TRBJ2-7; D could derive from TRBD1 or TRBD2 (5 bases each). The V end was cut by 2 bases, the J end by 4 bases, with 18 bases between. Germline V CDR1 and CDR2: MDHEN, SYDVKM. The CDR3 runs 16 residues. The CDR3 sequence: CASSLSWIGTSYEQYF. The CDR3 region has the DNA TGTGCCAGCAGTTTAAGTTGGATAGGGACGTCGTACGAGCAGTACTTC.

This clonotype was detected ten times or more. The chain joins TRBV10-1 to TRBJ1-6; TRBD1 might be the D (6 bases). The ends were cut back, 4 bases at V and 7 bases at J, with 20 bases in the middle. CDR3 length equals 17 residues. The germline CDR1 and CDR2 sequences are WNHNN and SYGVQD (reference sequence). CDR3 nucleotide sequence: TGCGCCAGCAGTGCCCCTACGGGGCAGGGGTGGAATTCACCCCTCCACTTT. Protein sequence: CASSAPTGQGWNSPLHF.